A single sample is the source of the 26 T cell receptor beta chains below, sequenced in a study of blood T cells in healthy people across ages. Primers used in a second PCR of about 7 to 12 cycles were a sample-barcoded 5' primer and a J-beta primer mix. Each CDR3 protein gets one entry after TCRdb re-called the 5' RACE reads with MiXCR. The sample yields about 1.1 million distinct CDR3 sequences, more than 30% seen once. The specimen was blood. These receptors all come from a man aged 18 to 30 in good health.

This rearrangement joins TRBV30 to TRBJ1-3; no clear D gene. Germline loops: CDR1 GTSNPN, CDR2 SVGIG (reference sequence). The CDR3 covers 16 residues. V lost 1 base and J lost 0, with 13 bases in between. The CDR3 sequence is CAWSAYGPSSGNTIYF. Written as DNA, the CDR3 is TGTGCCTGGAGTGCTTACGGACCAAGCTCTGGAAACACCATATATTTT.

The rearrangement joins TRBV25-1 to TRBJ1-4, with TRBD1 as a possible D gene (5 bases). The length of the CDR3 is 15 residues. V lost 3 bases and J 4 bases, leaving 12 bases between the germline ends. CDR1 and CDR2 from the germline V gene are MGHDK and SYGVNS. DNA of the CDR3: TGTGCCAGCAGTGAGGCCAGGGCCCGTAATGAAAAACTGTTTTTT. This translates into CASSEARARNEKLFF.

The sample holds a few counts of this clonotype. The V and J genes are TRBV10-3 and TRBJ1-1; the D is unclear. The V end was cut by 10 bases, the J end by 2 bases, with 5 bases between. The CDR3 consists of 10 residues. Per germline, CDR1 ENHRY and CDR2 SYGVKD. The CDR3 sequence: CATLNTEAFF. The CDR3 DNA sequence: TGTGCCACCTTAAACACTGAAGCTTTCTTT.

Many counts were recorded for this clonotype. V usage is TRBV18 and J usage is TRBJ1-2; D possibly corresponds to TRBD1 (5 bases). The germline V and J ends were trimmed by 5 bases and 11 bases, with 15 bases remaining between them. CDR3 size: 12 residues. Per germline, CDR1 KGHSH and CDR2 LQKENI. Written as DNA, the CDR3 is TGTGCCAGCTCAGGGCAGGGAAAGGAGTACACCTTC. This codes for CASSGQGKEYTF. The whole variable domain, remainder taken from reference TRBV18 and TRBJ1-2, is NAGVMQNPRHLVRRRGQEARLRCSPMKGHSHVYWYRQLPEEGLKFMVYLQKENIIDESGMPKERFSAEFPKEGPSILRIQQVVRGDSAAYFCASSGQGKEYTFGSGTRLTVV.

This clonotype was detected a few times. The gene calls are TRBV5-6 and TRBJ1-2; D uncertain. V was cut by 0 bases and J by 6 bases, with 9 bases left in between. This CDR3 is 13 amino acids long. Germline CDR1 is SGHDT and CDR2 is YYEEEE. The CDR3 DNA reads as TGTGCCAGCAGCTTGGGTACTAGGGATGGCTACACCTTC. Translation: CASSLGTRDGYTF.

The chain has TRBV5-1 and TRBJ2-1; D gene uncertain. V was shortened by 1 base and J by 6 bases, with 11 bases between the two germline ends. The CDR3 has 14 amino acids. The germline gives CDR1 SGHRS, CDR2 YFSETQ. The DNA for the CDR3 is TGCGCCAGCAGCTTGCGTCAGGAAGGCAATGAGCAGTTCTTC. As protein: CASSLRQEGNEQFF.

This clonotype was seen repeatedly, ten times or more. V usage is TRBV12-3 or TRBV12-4 and J usage is TRBJ2-5; unclear D gene. The CDR3 runs to 11 residues. Trimming took 2 bases from V and 4 from J, leaving 2 bases between them. The CDR3 spells CASSLRETQYF. The CDR3 DNA reads TGTGCCAGCAGTTTAAGAGAGACCCAGTACTTC.

This clonotype was observed many times. The chain uses TRBV12-1 and TRBJ1-2; the table calls TRBD1, which could not be checked here. TRBV12-1 has pseudogene status. This CDR3 is 15 amino acids long. CDR3: CASSLDSTTNYGYTF. CDR3 DNA: TGTGCCAGCAGCTTGGACAGTACAACTAACTATGGCTACACCTTC.

This clonotype was seen more than once but under ten times. This chain links TRBV7-9 with TRBJ1-1; the match to TRBD1 covers 8 bases. After removal of 5 bases from V and 8 bases from J, the junction contained 19 bases not matched to a gene. Germline CDR1 reads SEHNR; CDR2 reads FQNEAQ (reference sequence). The CDR3 extends over 17 amino acids. The DNA of the CDR3 is TGTGCCAGCAGCCACGACGAAAGGGACAGGCTCAAGGGGGAAGCTTTCTTT. Translation: CASSHDERDRLKGEAFF. Complete variable domain (other parts from reference TRBV7-9 and TRBJ1-1): DTGVSQNPRHKITKRGQNVTFRCDPISEHNRLYWYRQTLGQGPEFLTYFQNEAQLEKSRLLSDRFSAERPKGSFSTLEIQRTEQGDSAMYLCASSHDERDRLKGEAFFGQGTRLTVV.

This clonotype occurred once. The junction and the germline gene differ at one end; a read error may be behind it. The gene calls are TRBV12-3 or TRBV12-4 and TRBJ2-1, with TRBD2 identical over 14 bases. CDR3 length: 15 residues. The CDR3 nucleotides read TGTACCAGCAGCTCCGGACTAGCGGGGGGTAATGAGCAGTTCTTC. Translated, it gives CTSSSGLAGGNEQFF.

The DNA for the CDR3 is TGTGCCAGCAGCCGGGGCGAGACCATGAACACTGAAGCTTTCTTT. Residues: CASSRGETMNTEAFF. The V gene is TRBV7-6, the J gene TRBJ1-1; TRBD1 is a possible D gene (5 bases). Germline loops: CDR1 SGHVS, CDR2 FNYEAQ. Trimming cost V 5 bases and J 0 bases, with 13 bases left between them. This CDR3 spans 15 amino acids.

The chain uses TRBV5-6 and TRBJ2-1, with 9 bases matching TRBD1. V shed 3 bases and J 5 bases; nucleotides not matched to a gene: 6. The CDR3 runs to 15 residues. Germline V lookup: CDR1 SGHDT, CDR2 YYEEEE. The CDR3, as DNA: TGTGCCAGCAGCTACCGGGACAGGGATGACAATGAGCAGTTCTTC. Translated: CASSYRDRDDNEQFF.

This clonotype has only a few counts. The chain combines TRBV29-1 with TRBJ2-5; a weak D match, TRBD2 (6 bases). CDR3 length: 12 residues. V gave up 6 bases and J gave up 11 bases, with 19 bases separating them. The germline CDR1 and CDR2 sequences are SQVTM and ANQGSEA. For the CDR3, the DNA is TGCAGCGTCCTCGGAGGGGAAAATGAGCAGTACTTC. It yields the protein CSVLGGENEQYF.

This clonotype was seen a few times. The V and J genes are TRBV25-1 and TRBJ2-1, with D perhaps given as TRBD1 or TRBD2 (6 bases each). The CDR3 is 13 amino acids. The germline V and J ends were trimmed by 8 bases and 9 bases, with 17 bases remaining between them. CDR1 is MGHDK and CDR2 is SYGVNS in the germline V gene. CDR3 sequence (DNA): TGTGCCAGCGCCCGTACAGGGAGGACTGAGCAGTTCTTC. Amino acid sequence: CASARTGRTEQFF.

The chain has TRBV10-3 and TRBJ2-3; 12 bases agree with TRBD1. Germline V gene lookup returns CDR1 ENHRY and CDR2 SYGVKD. Losses at the gene ends were 3 bases for V and 4 bases for J; bases not matched to a gene: 2. This CDR3 contains 15 residues. The CDR3 spells CAISDGTGGPDTQYF. The CDR3 DNA follows: TGTGCCATCAGTGACGGGACAGGGGGCCCAGATACGCAGTATTTT.

This clonotype has more than one count but fewer than ten. The V gene is TRBV20-1, the J gene TRBJ2-5, with a tentative D call TRBD1 (6 bases). V dropped 3 bases and J dropped 7 bases, with 15 bases sitting between them. Germline values: CDR1 DFQATT, CDR2 SNEGSKA (reference sequence). The CDR3 sequence is 13 residues long. CDR3 in amino acids: CSARDRSIGTQYF. Here the CDR3 DNA reads TGCAGTGCTAGGGACAGATCAATAGGGACCCAGTACTTC.

This clonotype was counted ten times or more. This chain links TRBV5-5 with TRBJ1-2, with D possibly being TRBD1 (5 bases). Germline V gives CDR1 SGHKS, CDR2 YYEKEE (reference sequence). V lost 2 bases to trimming and J lost 10 bases, with 15 bases between them. The CDR3 consists of 13 residues. CDR3 residues: CASSFPPMGDYTF. DNA for the CDR3: TGTGCCAGCAGCTTTCCCCCTATGGGGGACTACACCTTC.

This clonotype was recorded a few times. V is TRBV28 and J is TRBJ2-3; 7 bases map to TRBD1. Germline CDR1 is MDHEN and CDR2 is SYDVKM. V shed 4 bases and J 4 bases; nucleotides not matched to a gene: 5. CDR3 length equals 14 residues. In DNA, the CDR3 is TGTGCCAGCAGTTCCCCAGACAGGGCAGATACGCAGTATTTT. It is translated as CASSSPDRADTQYF.

This chain connects TRBV24-1 to TRBJ1-2; 10 bases match TRBD1. The junction had 4 bases not matched to a gene; V was cut back by 7 bases and J by 6 bases. CDR1 and CDR2 from the germline V gene are KGHDR and SFDVKD. CDR3 length equals 13 residues. The CDR3 loop reads CATRDRGRDGYTF. In DNA form, the CDR3 reads TGTGCCACCAGAGACAGGGGGCGAGATGGCTACACCTTC.

The genes are TRBV9 and TRBJ2-2, with unresolved D. Trimming cost V 0 bases and J 7 bases, with 7 bases left between them. Germline CDR1 SGDLS, CDR2 YYNGEE. The CDR3 extends over 13 amino acids. As DNA, the CDR3 is TGTGCCAGCAGCGTAGCTGGTCTCGGGGAGCTGTTTTTT. The encoded protein is CASSVAGLGELFF. The complete variable domain, with remaining parts taken from reference TRBV9 and TRBJ2-2, reads DSGVTQTPKHLITATGQRVTLRCSPRSGDLSVYWYQQSLDQGLQFLIQYYNGEERAKGNILERFSAQQFPDLHSELNLSSLELGDSALYFCASSVAGLGELFFGEGSRLTVL.

The chain has TRBV4-3 and TRBJ2-6; D remains unclear. V lost 0 bases and J lost 0, with 12 bases in between. Germline V CDR1 and CDR2: LGHNA, YSLEER. This CDR3 has 18 residues. The CDR3 nucleotides read TGCGCCAGCAGCCAAGATTGGACGGCGTTCTCTGGGGCCAACGTCCTGACTTTC. As protein: CASSQDWTAFSGANVLTF.

This chain uses TRBV19 with TRBJ2-3; a possible D gene is TRBD2 (6 bases). The length of the CDR3 is 15 residues. Trimming took off 4 bases at V and 2 bases at J, with 13 bases between the two ends. Germline lookup yields CDR1 LNHDA and CDR2 SQIVND (reference sequence). The CDR3 coding sequence is TGTGCCAGTAGTAAACCGGGACTCCTCACAGATACGCAGTATTTT. It yields the protein CASSKPGLLTDTQYF.

The rearrangement uses TRBV20-1 and TRBJ2-5, with 8 bases matching TRBD2. CDR1 and CDR2 from the germline V gene are DFQATT and SNEGSKA (reference sequence). The V and J ends lost 5 bases and 2 bases, in that order; junction bases with no gene match: 13. This CDR3 comprises 16 residues. The CDR3 DNA reads as TGCAGTGCTTACCCCCTTTCTGAGCGGGGGCAAGAGACCCAGTACTTC. It yields the protein CSAYPLSERGQETQYF.

This clonotype has more than one count but fewer than ten. This sequence joins TRBV6-2 or TRBV6-3 and TRBJ2-1; unclear D gene. Trimming left V 4 bases short and J 0 bases short, with 7 bases between. This CDR3 region has 14 residues. Per the germline V gene, CDR1 is MNHEY and CDR2 is SVGEGT. The CDR3 DNA reads TGTGCCAGCAGTTCCCAGGACTCCTACAATGAGCAGTTCTTC. Residues: CASSSQDSYNEQFF.

Points on this clonotype: At one of its ends the junction is not consistent with the germline gene, which may arise from a read error. The J gene is TRBJ2-1, the V gene TRBV25-1, with 9 bases matching TRBD1. CDR1 and CDR2 (germline): MGHDK, SYGVNS. This CDR3 spans 15 amino acids. CDR3 residues: CVSRSDRGLYNEQFF. DNA for the CDR3: TGTGTCAGCAGGTCGGACAGGGGTCTTTACAATGAGCAGTTCTTC.

Written as DNA, the CDR3 is TGCGCCAGCAGCCAAGTAGGCCAGGGAGGTAATTATGGCTACACCTTC. Translating gives CASSQVGQGGNYGYTF. This chain connects TRBV4-3 to TRBJ1-2; TRBD1 is a possible D gene (5 bases). In germline, CDR1 is LGHNA, CDR2 YSLEER. The germline V and J ends were trimmed by 1 base and 5 bases, with 17 bases remaining between them. The CDR3 totals 16 residues.